This T cell receptor (beta chain) was identified in a study of PD-1 blockade in classical Hodgkin lymphoma. Overall study context: Administration of nivolumab to patients was at 3 mg/kg intravenously every 2 weeks. Study-level results: TCR diversity in CD4+, not CD8+, cells rose significantly by C4D1. It was reported that newly diagnosed patients had less baseline TCR diversity than healthy donors. With respect to the repertoire differences, their causes, possibly disease activity or prior therapy, remain undefined.

About this clone: Its antigen is undetermined.

The table came from immunoSEQ multiplex PCR; TCRdb's copy has only in-frame clones and leaves some out. The sample lists roughly 100,000 clones, around 90% occurring once. Time point defined: cycle 4 day 1 (C4D1), after around six weeks of nivolumab. After autologous stem cell transplantation all patients relapsed, and prior brentuximab vedotin exposure differed between cohorts. Germline assignment: CDR1 SGHNT and CDR2 YYREEE (reference sequence). V lost 4 bases and J lost 0, with 13 bases in between. CDR3 length equals 15 residues. The source of this sequence is a human donor with classical Hodgkin lymphoma. The sample consisted of peripheral blood mononuclear cells (PBMCs), taken before the fourth cycle of nivolumab. The rearrangement joins TRBV5-4 to TRBJ1-2, with D perhaps matching TRBD1 (6 bases). This CDR3 is CASSPQGPSNYGYTF. CDR3 sequence (DNA): TGTGCCAGCAGCCCACAGGGTCCCTCTAACTATGGCTACACCTTC.